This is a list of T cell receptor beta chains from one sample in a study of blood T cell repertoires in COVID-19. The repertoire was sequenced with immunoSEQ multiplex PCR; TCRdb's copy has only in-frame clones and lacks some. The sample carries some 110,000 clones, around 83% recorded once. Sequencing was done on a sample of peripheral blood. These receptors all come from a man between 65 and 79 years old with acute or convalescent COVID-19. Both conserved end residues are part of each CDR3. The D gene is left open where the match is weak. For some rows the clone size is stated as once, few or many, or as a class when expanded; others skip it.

CDR3 protein: CASSYSYQSNQPQHF
CDR3 DNA: TGTGCCAGCAGTTACTCGTATCAGAGCAATCAGCCCCAGCATTTT
J gene: TRBJ1-5
clone size: .
V gene: TRBV6-5
D gene: .

CDR3 protein: CASSGSTGDDGYTF
CDR3 DNA: TGTGCCAGCAGCGGATCTACAGGGGACGATGGCTACACCTTC
J gene: TRBJ1-2
clone size: .
V gene: TRBV9
D gene: TRBD1

CDR3 protein: CASSPPLGGYDTDTQYF
CDR3 DNA: TGTGCCAGCTCACCCCCACTAGGCGGCTATGACACAGATACGCAGTATTTT
J gene: TRBJ2-3
clone size: .
V gene: TRBV18
D gene: .

CDR3 protein: CASSKDTGGFQPQHF
CDR3 DNA: TGTGCCAGCAGTAAGGATACAGGGGGTTTTCAGCCCCAGCATTTT
J gene: TRBJ1-5
clone size: .
V gene: TRBV2
D gene: TRBD1

CDR3 protein: CASMIGQNNEQFF
CDR3 DNA: TGTGCCAGCATGATAGGACAGAACAATGAGCAGTTCTTC
J gene: TRBJ2-1
clone size: .
V gene: TRBV2
D gene: .

CDR3 protein: CASSYSGQLGGYTF
CDR3 DNA: TGTGCCAGCAGTTACTCGGGACAGCTGGGAGGCTACACCTTC
J gene: TRBJ1-2
clone size: medium-sized
V gene: TRBV6-5
D gene: TRBD1

CDR3 protein: CSASSGLSRNQPQHF
CDR3 DNA: TGCAGTGCTAGTTCCGGACTGAGTCGCAATCAGCCCCAGCATTTT
J gene: TRBJ1-5
clone size: .
V gene: TRBV20-1
D gene: .

CDR3 protein: CASSPRTSGAYNEQFF
CDR3 DNA: TGTGCCAGCAGCCCCCGGACTAGCGGGGCCTACAATGAGCAGTTCTTC
J gene: TRBJ2-1
clone size: .
V gene: TRBV3-1/TRBV3-2
D gene: TRBD2

CDR3 protein: CAWRRGGSYNYGYTF
CDR3 DNA: TGTGCCTGGCGTAGGGGGGGCTCCTATAACTATGGCTACACCTTC
J gene: TRBJ1-2
clone size: .
V gene: TRBV30
D gene: .

CDR3 protein: CASSYGAFSGNTIYF
CDR3 DNA: TGTGCCAGCAGTTACGGGGCTTTCTCTGGAAACACCATATATTTT
J gene: TRBJ1-3
clone size: .
V gene: TRBV6-5
D gene: .

CDR3 protein: CASSLDPAGVNEQFF
CDR3 DNA: TGCGCCAGCAGCTTGGATCCAGCGGGAGTTAATGAGCAGTTCTTC
J gene: TRBJ2-1
clone size: .
V gene: TRBV5-1
D gene: TRBD2

CDR3 protein: CASSEQGQGARDEQFF
CDR3 DNA: TGTGCCAGCAGTGAACAGGGACAGGGGGCGCGGGATGAGCAGTTCTTC
J gene: TRBJ2-1
clone size: .
V gene: TRBV6-1
D gene: TRBD1

CDR3 protein: CAISPGNSGNTIYF
CDR3 DNA: TGTGCCATCAGCCCAGGGAACTCTGGAAACACCATATATTTT
J gene: TRBJ1-3
clone size: .
V gene: TRBV10-3
D gene: .

CDR3 protein: CASSPDSNSPLHF
CDR3 DNA: TGTGCCAGCAGTCCGGACAGTAATTCACCCCTCCACTTT
J gene: TRBJ1-6
clone size: .
V gene: TRBV6-7
D gene: .

CDR3 protein: CASSPYRVTGNTIYF
CDR3 DNA: TGTGCCAGCTCACCATACAGGGTGACCGGAAACACCATATATTTT
J gene: TRBJ1-3
clone size: .
V gene: TRBV18
D gene: .

CDR3 protein: CASMNVRSSYNSPLHF
CDR3 DNA: TGTGCCAGTATGAACGTACGGAGCTCCTATAATTCACCCCTCCACTTT
J gene: TRBJ1-6
clone size: .
V gene: TRBV19
D gene: .

CDR3 protein: CASSFPHPSRVTGELFF
CDR3 DNA: TGTGCCAGCAGCTTTCCCCACCCTTCCAGGGTGACCGGGGAGCTGTTTTTT
J gene: TRBJ2-2
clone size: .
V gene: TRBV5-4
D gene: .

CDR3 protein: CAWYSSFGYTF
CDR3 DNA: TGTGCCTGGTACTCCTCTTTTGGCTACACCTTC
J gene: TRBJ1-2
clone size: .
V gene: TRBV30
D gene: .

CDR3 protein: CASNTQGANTEAFF
CDR3 DNA: TGTGCCAGCAACACCCAGGGGGCTAACACTGAAGCTTTCTTT
J gene: TRBJ1-1
clone size: .
V gene: TRBV7-9
D gene: TRBD1

CDR3 protein: CAWSQGTGGDTQYF
CDR3 DNA: TGTGCCTGGAGCCAAGGGACGGGGGGGGATACGCAGTATTTT
J gene: TRBJ2-3
clone size: .
V gene: TRBV30
D gene: TRBD2

CDR3 protein: CASNQQGYNSPLHF
CDR3 DNA: TGTGCCAGCAACCAACAGGGTTATAATTCACCCCTCCACTTT
J gene: TRBJ1-6
clone size: .
V gene: TRBV9
D gene: .

CDR3 protein: CASRPSGLAGNEQYF
CDR3 DNA: TGTGCCAGCAGGCCTTCGGGACTAGCGGGAAACGAGCAGTACTTC
J gene: TRBJ2-7
clone size: .
V gene: TRBV6-5
D gene: TRBD2

CDR3 protein: CASRMDRALYNSPLHF
CDR3 DNA: TGTGCCAGCAGGATGGACAGGGCCCTCTATAATTCACCCCTCCACTTT
J gene: TRBJ1-6
clone size: .
V gene: TRBV2
D gene: TRBD1

CDR3 protein: CASSLGGKLDEQYF
CDR3 DNA: TGTGCCAGCAGCTTGGGCGGGAAGCTAGACGAGCAGTACTTC
J gene: TRBJ2-7
clone size: .
V gene: TRBV5-6
D gene: .

CDR3 protein: CASRDNVYGELFF
CDR3 DNA: TGTGCCAGCCGGGACAACGTTTATGGGGAGCTGTTTTTT
J gene: TRBJ2-2
clone size: .
V gene: TRBV28
D gene: .

CDR3 protein: CASSLDGQGWDTQYF
CDR3 DNA: TGTGCTAGCAGCTTAGACGGACAGGGGTGGGATACGCAGTATTTT
J gene: TRBJ2-3
clone size: once
V gene: TRBV7-7
D gene: TRBD1

CDR3 protein: CASSPGQGYEQYF
CDR3 DNA: TGTGCCAGCAGCCCGGGACAGGGCTACGAGCAGTACTTC
J gene: TRBJ2-7
clone size: .
V gene: TRBV3-1/TRBV3-2
D gene: TRBD1

CDR3 protein: CAWSPTRGGMAFF
CDR3 DNA: TGTGCCTGGAGCCCCACACGAGGGGGAATGGCTTTCTTT
J gene: TRBJ1-1
clone size: few
V gene: TRBV30
D gene: .

CDR3 protein: CASSPGTGMTEAFF
CDR3 DNA: TGTGCCAGCAGCCCCGGGACAGGTATGACTGAAGCTTTCTTT
J gene: TRBJ1-1
clone size: .
V gene: TRBV9
D gene: TRBD1

CDR3 protein: CASTQPGGDTQYF
CDR3 DNA: TGTGCCAGCACTCAACCGGGAGGAGATACGCAGTATTTT
J gene: TRBJ2-3
clone size: .
V gene: TRBV6-6
D gene: TRBD2

CDR3 protein: CSVVGRLAGGRAPTDTQYF
CDR3 DNA: TGCAGCGTTGTAGGACGACTAGCGGGAGGGAGGGCCCCCACAGATACGCAGTATTTT
J gene: TRBJ2-3
clone size: .
V gene: TRBV29-1
D gene: TRBD2

CDR3 protein: CASSLLASGFYEQYF
CDR3 DNA: TGTGCCAGCAGTTTATTGGCTAGCGGATTCTACGAGCAGTACTTC
J gene: TRBJ2-7
clone size: .
V gene: TRBV28
D gene: TRBD2

CDR3 protein: CATSGGGPRNQPQHF
CDR3 DNA: TGTGCCACCAGTGGGGGAGGTCCCCGCAATCAGCCCCAGCATTTT
J gene: TRBJ1-5
clone size: few
V gene: TRBV24-1
D gene: .

CDR3 protein: CASSYTLLAIPYEQYF
CDR3 DNA: TGTGCCAGCAGTTATACCCTACTAGCGATCCCCTACGAGCAGTACTTC
J gene: TRBJ2-7
clone size: .
V gene: TRBV6-2/TRBV6-3
D gene: TRBD2

CDR3 protein: CASSIRDPGNTIYF
CDR3 DNA: TGTGCCAGTAGTATACGGGATCCGGGAAACACCATATATTTT
J gene: TRBJ1-3
clone size: .
V gene: TRBV19
D gene: .

CDR3 protein: CAIRDSYEQYF
CDR3 DNA: TGTGCCATCCGGGACAGCTACGAGCAGTACTTC
J gene: TRBJ2-7
clone size: .
V gene: TRBV2
D gene: TRBD1

CDR3 protein: CASSLSKGALSYGYTF
CDR3 DNA: TGTGCCAGCAGCTTATCCAAAGGGGCCTTGAGCTATGGCTACACCTTC
J gene: TRBJ1-2
clone size: .
V gene: TRBV7-9
D gene: .

CDR3 protein: CASSQQGAYTGELFF
CDR3 DNA: TGCGCCAGCAGCCAACAGGGGGCTTACACCGGGGAGCTGTTTTTT
J gene: TRBJ2-2
clone size: .
V gene: TRBV4-1
D gene: TRBD1

CDR3 protein: CASSSTNYEQYF
CDR3 DNA: TGCGCCAGCAGCTCGACAAACTACGAGCAGTACTTC
J gene: TRBJ2-7
clone size: .
V gene: TRBV5-1
D gene: .

CDR3 protein: CASSQPPGLGTSNTGELFF
CDR3 DNA: TGTGCCAGCAGCCAGCCGCCGGGACTAGGGACCTCGAACACCGGGGAGCTGTTTTTT
J gene: TRBJ2-2
clone size: .
V gene: TRBV7-9
D gene: TRBD2

CDR3 protein: CASSLVAGVGTEAFF
CDR3 DNA: TGCGCCAGCAGCTTGGTGGCCGGGGTGGGAACTGAAGCTTTCTTT
J gene: TRBJ1-1
clone size: once
V gene: TRBV5-1
D gene: .

CDR3 protein: CAWSAGSLNQPQHF
CDR3 DNA: TGTGCCTGGAGCGCCGGGTCCTTGAATCAGCCCCAGCATTTT
J gene: TRBJ1-5
clone size: few
V gene: TRBV30
D gene: .

CDR3 protein: CASKTGANTEAFF
CDR3 DNA: TGTGCCAGTAAAACAGGGGCGAACACTGAAGCTTTCTTT
J gene: TRBJ1-1
clone size: .
V gene: TRBV6-1
D gene: TRBD1

CDR3 protein: CASSQDFALQGTRGYTF
CDR3 DNA: TGTGCCAGCAGCCAAGACTTCGCTTTACAGGGTACTCGGGGCTACACCTTC
J gene: TRBJ1-2
clone size: .
V gene: TRBV14
D gene: .

CDR3 protein: CASTPGTDGDYGYTF
CDR3 DNA: TGTGCCAGCACCCCCGGGACAGATGGTGACTATGGCTACACCTTC
J gene: TRBJ1-2
clone size: .
V gene: TRBV11-2
D gene: TRBD1

CDR3 protein: CASSATGEWPQHF
CDR3 DNA: TGTGCCAGCAGTGCCACAGGGGAGTGGCCCCAGCATTTT
J gene: TRBJ1-5
clone size: few
V gene: TRBV2
D gene: TRBD1

CDR3 protein: CASSLGGKQYF
CDR3 DNA: TGTGCCAGCAGCTTAGGGGGGAAGCAGTACTTC
J gene: TRBJ2-7
clone size: .
V gene: TRBV7-3
D gene: .

CDR3 protein: CASSLAHGTSGPYEQYF
CDR3 DNA: TGTGCCAGCAGTTTGGCCCACGGGACTAGCGGCCCCTACGAGCAGTACTTC
J gene: TRBJ2-7
clone size: .
V gene: TRBV27
D gene: TRBD2

CDR3 protein: CASSSPRTGGDTDTQYF
CDR3 DNA: TGTGCCAGCAGCTCCCCCCGGACAGGGGGCGACACAGATACGCAGTATTTT
J gene: TRBJ2-3
clone size: .
V gene: TRBV11-2
D gene: TRBD1

CDR3 protein: CASSGGLAVSYNEQFF
CDR3 DNA: TGTGCCAGCAGCGGCGGACTAGCGGTTTCCTACAATGAGCAGTTCTTC
J gene: TRBJ2-1
clone size: .
V gene: TRBV7-9
D gene: TRBD2

CDR3 protein: CATRDFGNTIYF
CDR3 DNA: TGTGCCACCCGGGACTTTGGAAACACCATATATTTT
J gene: TRBJ1-3
clone size: .
V gene: TRBV10-3
D gene: .